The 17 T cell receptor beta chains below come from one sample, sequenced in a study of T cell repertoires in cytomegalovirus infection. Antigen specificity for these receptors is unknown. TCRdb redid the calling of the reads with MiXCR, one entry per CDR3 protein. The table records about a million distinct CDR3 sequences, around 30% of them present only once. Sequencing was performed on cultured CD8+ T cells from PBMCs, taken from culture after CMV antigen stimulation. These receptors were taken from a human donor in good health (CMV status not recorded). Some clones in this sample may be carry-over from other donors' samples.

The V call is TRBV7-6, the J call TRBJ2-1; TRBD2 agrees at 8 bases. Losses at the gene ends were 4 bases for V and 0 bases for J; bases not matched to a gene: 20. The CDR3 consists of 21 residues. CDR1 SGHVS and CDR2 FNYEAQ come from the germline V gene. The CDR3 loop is CASSSLAFSSSGSSSYNEQFF. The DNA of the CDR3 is TGTGCCAGCAGCTCGTTAGCCTTCTCCTCTAGCGGGTCTAGCTCCTACAATGAGCAGTTCTTC.

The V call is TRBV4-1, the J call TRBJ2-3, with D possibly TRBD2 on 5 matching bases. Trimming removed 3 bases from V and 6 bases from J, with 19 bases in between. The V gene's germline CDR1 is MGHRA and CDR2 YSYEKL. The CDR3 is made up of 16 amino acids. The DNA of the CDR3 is TGCGCCAGCAGCCATAGTCCCGAGCGGTCATGGGATACGCAGTATTTT. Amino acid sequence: CASSHSPERSWDTQYF.

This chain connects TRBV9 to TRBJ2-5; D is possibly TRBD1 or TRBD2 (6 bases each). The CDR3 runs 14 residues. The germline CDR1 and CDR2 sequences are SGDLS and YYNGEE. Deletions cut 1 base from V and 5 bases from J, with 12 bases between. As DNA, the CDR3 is TGTGCCAGCAGCGTAAACGGGGGCGTGGAGACCCAGTACTTC. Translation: CASSVNGGVETQYF.

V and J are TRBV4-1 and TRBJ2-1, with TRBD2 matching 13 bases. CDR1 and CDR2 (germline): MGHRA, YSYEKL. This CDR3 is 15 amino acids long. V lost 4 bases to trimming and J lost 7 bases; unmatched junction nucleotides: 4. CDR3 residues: CASSPTSGGPNEQFF. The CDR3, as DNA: TGCGCCAGCAGCCCGACTAGCGGGGGGCCGAATGAGCAGTTCTTC.

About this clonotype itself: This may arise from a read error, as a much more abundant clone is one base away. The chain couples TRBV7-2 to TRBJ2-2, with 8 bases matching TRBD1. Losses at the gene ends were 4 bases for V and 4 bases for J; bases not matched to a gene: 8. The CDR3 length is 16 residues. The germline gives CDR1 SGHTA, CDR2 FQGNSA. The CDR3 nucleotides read TGTACCAGCAGCTCACAGGGGGTTCCCCTCACCGGGGAGCTGTTTTTT. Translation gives CTSSSQGVPLTGELFF. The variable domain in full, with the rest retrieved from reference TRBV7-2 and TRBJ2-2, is GAGVSQSPSNKVTEKGKDVELRCDPISGHTALYWYRQSLGQGLEFLIYFQGNSAPDKSGLPSDRFSAERTGGSVSTLTIQRTQQEDSAVYLCTSSSQGVPLTGELFFGEGSRLTVL.

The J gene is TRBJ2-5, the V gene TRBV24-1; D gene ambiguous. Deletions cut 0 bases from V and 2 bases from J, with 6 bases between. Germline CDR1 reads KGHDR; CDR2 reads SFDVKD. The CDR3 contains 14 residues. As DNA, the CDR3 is TGTGCCACCAGTGATTTGAACAATCAAGAGACCCAGTACTTC. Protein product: CATSDLNNQETQYF.

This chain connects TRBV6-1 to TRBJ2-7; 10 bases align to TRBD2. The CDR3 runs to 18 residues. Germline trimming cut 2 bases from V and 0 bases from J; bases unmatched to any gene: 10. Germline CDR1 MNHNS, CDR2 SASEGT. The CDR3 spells CASSERYSGGQSSYEQYF. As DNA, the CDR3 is TGTGCCAGCAGTGAAAGGTATAGCGGGGGGCAGAGCTCCTACGAGCAGTACTTC.

The CDR3 reads CASSSSRGEQYV. The CDR3 bases are TGTGCCAGCAGTTCCTCTCGGGGCGAGCAGTACGTC. The chain carries TRBV27 and TRBJ2-7; D is perhaps TRBD2 (5 bases). Germline CDR1 and CDR2: MNHEY and SMNVEV (reference sequence). The V end lost 4 bases, the J end lost 6 bases, and 10 bases lay between the germline ends. The CDR3 covers 12 residues.

The CDR3 coding sequence is TGTGCCAGCATCACCGGGTCCACTGAAGCTTTCTTT. The encoded protein is CASITGSTEAFF. The chain carries TRBV2 and TRBJ1-1; no reliable D call. Trimming cost V 7 bases and J 4 bases, with 10 bases left between them. Germline CDR1 SNHLY, CDR2 FYNNEI. The CDR3 runs 12 residues.

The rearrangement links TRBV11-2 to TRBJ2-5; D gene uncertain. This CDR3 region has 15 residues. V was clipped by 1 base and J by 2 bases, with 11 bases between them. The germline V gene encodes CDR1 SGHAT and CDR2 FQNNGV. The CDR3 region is CASSLGVRSQETQYF. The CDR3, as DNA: TGTGCCAGCAGCTTAGGTGTAAGGAGTCAAGAGACCCAGTACTTC.

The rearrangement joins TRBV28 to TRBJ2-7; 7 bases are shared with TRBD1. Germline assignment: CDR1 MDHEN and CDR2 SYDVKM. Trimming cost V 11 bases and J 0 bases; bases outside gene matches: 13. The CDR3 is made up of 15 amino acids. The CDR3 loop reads CADEKTGPSSYEQYV. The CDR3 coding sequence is TGTGCCGATGAAAAGACAGGGCCTAGCTCCTACGAGCAGTACGTC.

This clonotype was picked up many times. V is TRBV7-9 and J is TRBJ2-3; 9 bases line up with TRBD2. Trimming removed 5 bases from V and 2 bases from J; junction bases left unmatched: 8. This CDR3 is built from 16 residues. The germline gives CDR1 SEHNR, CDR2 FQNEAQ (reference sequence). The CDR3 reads CASSQGTSLFTDTQYF. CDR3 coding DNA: TGTGCCAGCAGCCAAGGGACTAGCCTTTTCACAGATACGCAGTATTTT.

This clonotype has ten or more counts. CDR3 region: CASSINRGYIAEAFF. CDR3 DNA: TGTGCCAGCAGTATAAACAGGGGATACATCGCTGAAGCTTTCTTT. The chain uses TRBV12-3 or TRBV12-4 and TRBJ1-1, with TRBD1 matching over 7 bases. V dropped 5 bases and J dropped 6; count of bases not matched to a gene: 12. This CDR3 is built from 15 residues.

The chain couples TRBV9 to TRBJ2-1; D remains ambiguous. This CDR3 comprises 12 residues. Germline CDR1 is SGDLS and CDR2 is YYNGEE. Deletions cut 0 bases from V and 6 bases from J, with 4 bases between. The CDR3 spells CASSVVSNEQFF. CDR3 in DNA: TGTGCCAGCAGCGTAGTCTCCAATGAGCAGTTCTTC. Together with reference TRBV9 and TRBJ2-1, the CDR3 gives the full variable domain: DSGVTQTPKHLITATGQRVTLRCSPRSGDLSVYWYQQSLDQGLQFLIQYYNGEERAKGNILERFSAQQFPDLHSELNLSSLELGDSALYFCASSVVSNEQFFGPGTRLTVL.

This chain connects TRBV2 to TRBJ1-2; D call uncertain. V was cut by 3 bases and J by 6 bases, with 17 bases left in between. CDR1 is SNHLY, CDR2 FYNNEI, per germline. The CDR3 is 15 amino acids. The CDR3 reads CASSDLTGGFDGYTF. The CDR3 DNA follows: TGTGCCAGCAGTGATCTAACTGGTGGGTTCGATGGCTACACCTTC.

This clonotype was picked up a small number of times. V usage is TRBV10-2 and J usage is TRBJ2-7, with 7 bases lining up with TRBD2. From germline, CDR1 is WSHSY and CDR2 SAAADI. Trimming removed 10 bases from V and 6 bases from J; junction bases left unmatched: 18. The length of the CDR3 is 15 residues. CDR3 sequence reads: CANPNFWDYLGEQYV. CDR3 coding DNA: TGCGCCAACCCAAATTTCTGGGACTACTTAGGCGAGCAGTACGTC.

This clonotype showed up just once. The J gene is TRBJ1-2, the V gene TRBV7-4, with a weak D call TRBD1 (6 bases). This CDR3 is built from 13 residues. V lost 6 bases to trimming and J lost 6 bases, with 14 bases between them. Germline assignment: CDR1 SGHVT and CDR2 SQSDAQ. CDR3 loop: CASSRGAANGYTF. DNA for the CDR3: TGTGCCAGCAGTCGGGGGGCCGCGAATGGCTACACCTTC.